These T cell receptor beta chains were read from a single sample in a study of cytomegalovirus exposure and HLA in healthy donors. TCRdb keeps only in-frame clones here, not all; method: immunoSEQ multiplex PCR. The table for this sample gives about 200,000 clones. Sequenced sample: PBMCs. The source is a boy between 10 and 17 years old in good health and CMV-seronegative. Both conserved end residues are part of each CDR3. A D gene is named only where the DNA matches it firmly.

>TRBJ2-5|TRBV5-1|TRBD2
CASSLGLAEGTTQYF
TGCGCCAGCAGCTTGGGACTAGCCGAAGGGACGACCCAGTACTTC
>TRBJ1-1|TRBV7-3|.
CASSLERDGEAFF
TGTGCCAGCAGCTTAGAGCGGGACGGTGAAGCTTTCTTT
>TRBJ2-7|TRBV7-2|.
CASSTRSADEQYF
TGTGCCAGCAGCACAAGATCCGCGGACGAGCAGTACTTC
>TRBJ1-5|TRBV19|.
CASSIDSWTGGGNQPQHF
TGTGCCAGTAGTATAGATAGCTGGACTGGGGGCGGCAATCAGCCCCAGCATTTT
>TRBJ2-2|TRBV29-1|.
CSVEDRLAPGELFF
TGCAGCGTTGAAGATAGGCTAGCCCCCGGGGAGCTGTTTTTT
>TRBJ2-3|TRBV4-1|TRBD2
CVSSLSATGGITDTQYF
TGCGTCAGCAGCCTAAGCGCGACGGGGGGGATCACAGATACGCAGTATTTT
>TRBJ2-7|TRBV14|TRBD1
CASSQERDRGLYEQYF
TGTGCCAGCAGCCAAGAAAGGGACAGGGGGCTCTACGAGCAGTACTTC
>TRBJ1-6|TRBV9|TRBD1
CASSPGTASYNSPLHF
TGTGCCAGCAGCCCGGGGACAGCCTCCTATAATTCACCCCTCCACTTT
>TRBJ2-1|TRBV7-2|.
CASAGRGMWDEQFF
TGTGCCAGCGCTGGCCGGGGGATGTGGGATGAGCAGTTCTTC
>TRBJ1-2|TRBV2|TRBD1
CASSGGQGYGYTF
TGTGCCAGCAGTGGAGGACAGGGCTATGGCTACACCTTC
>TRBJ1-5|TRBV15|.
CASSDSVSGQYNQPQHF
TGTGCCTCCTCCGATTCGGTATCCGGACAGTATAATCAGCCCCAGCATTTT
>TRBJ2-5|TRBV5-1|TRBD2
CASSPGLAGVKTQYF
TGCGCCAGCAGCCCGGGACTAGCGGGGGTAAAGACCCAGTACTTC
>TRBJ1-1|TRBV9|.
CASSAQSPGIGTEAFF
TGTGCCAGCAGCGCCCAGAGTCCAGGCATAGGCACTGAAGCTTTCTTT
>TRBJ1-3|TRBV2|.
CASKPRRGSGNTIYF
TGTGCCAGCAAGCCCCGTAGGGGATCTGGAAACACCATATATTTT
>TRBJ2-5|TRBV7-8|TRBD2
CASSHERGLFRETQYF
TGTGCCAGCAGCCACGAGCGGGGCCTATTTAGGGAGACCCAGTACTTC
>TRBJ1-1|TRBV6-5|.
CASSYISASEAFF
TGTGCCAGCAGTTACATTTCCGCGTCTGAAGCTTTCTTT
>TRBJ1-1|TRBV4-1|.
CASSPDQGPNTEAFF
TGCGCCAGCAGCCCTGACCAGGGGCCGAACACTGAAGCTTTCTTT
>TRBJ1-5|TRBV29-1|.
CSVVVVAGPPQHF
TGCAGCGTTGTTGTGGTAGCGGGCCCGCCCCAGCATTTT
>TRBJ1-2|TRBV7-9|TRBD1
CASSTLRQGDNYGYTF
TGTGCCAGCAGCACACTAAGACAGGGGGATAACTATGGCTACACCTTC
>TRBJ2-5|TRBV28|.
CASSSGSGETQYF
TGTGCCAGTTCGTCAGGGTCCGGAGAGACCCAGTACTTC
>TRBJ2-2|TRBV29-1|TRBD2
CSVAGGPGELFF
TGCAGCGTTGCGGGGGGGCCCGGGGAGCTGTTTTTT
>TRBJ2-3|TRBV6-5|.
CASSPGVGTQYF
TGTGCCAGCAGTCCAGGGGTGGGTACGCAGTATTTT
>TRBJ2-7|TRBV7-7|.
CASSLDQDYEQYF
TGTGCTAGCAGCTTAGATCAGGACTACGAGCAGTACTTC
>TRBJ1-3|TRBV5-1|.
CASSLASSGNTIYF
TGCGCCAGCAGCTTGGCGTCGTCTGGAAACACCATATATTTT
>TRBJ2-3|TRBV2|.
CARPPQGSTDTQYF
TGTGCCAGACCCCCACAGGGAAGCACAGATACGCAGTATTTT
>TRBJ1-1|TRBV18|.
CASSPPNRGAEAFF
TGTGCCAGCTCACCACCGAACCGAGGCGCTGAAGCTTTCTTT
>TRBJ2-5|TRBV30|TRBD2
CAWTSRLAGARETQYF
TGTGCCTGGACCTCGCGACTAGCGGGGGCTCGGGAGACCCAGTACTTC
>TRBJ1-2|TRBV5-6|.
CASSLDRNYGYTF
TGTGCCAGCAGCTTAGACAGGAACTATGGCTACACCTTC
>TRBJ1-1|TRBV19|TRBD1
CASSTGTGRTEAFF
TGTGCCAGTAGTACCGGGACAGGGCGGACTGAAGCTTTCTTT
>TRBJ2-3|TRBV4-3|.
CASSQGSGQRSLLNTDTQYF
TGCGCCAGCAGCCAAGGGTCAGGACAGCGAAGCCTTTTGAACACAGATACGCAGTATTTT
>TRBJ1-4|TRBV28|.
CASRAGGREKLFF
TGTGCCAGCCGGGCGGGCGGAAGGGAAAAACTGTTTTTT
>TRBJ2-7|TRBV6-6|TRBD1
CASSSDREIDEQYF
TGTGCCAGCAGTTCTGACAGGGAGATCGACGAGCAGTACTTC
>TRBJ2-7|TRBV27|.
CASRETGTQPSYEQYF
TGTGCCAGCAGAGAGACCGGGACACAGCCCTCCTACGAGCAGTACTTC
>TRBJ1-1|TRBV6-1|.
CASSETVNTEAFF
TGTGCCAGCAGTGAAACTGTGAACACTGAAGCTTTCTTT
>TRBJ1-2|TRBV5-4|.
CASSYDEDGYTF
TGTGCCAGCAGCTATGATGAGGATGGCTACACCTTC
>TRBJ1-1|TRBV18|TRBD1
CASSPTRTGGNLFTEAFF
TGTGCCAGCTCACCGACTCGGACAGGGGGGAACTTGTTCACTGAAGCTTTCTTT
>TRBJ2-1|TRBV5-4|TRBD2
CASSMPGLAANEQFF
TGTGCCAGCAGCATGCCGGGACTAGCGGCCAATGAGCAGTTCTTC